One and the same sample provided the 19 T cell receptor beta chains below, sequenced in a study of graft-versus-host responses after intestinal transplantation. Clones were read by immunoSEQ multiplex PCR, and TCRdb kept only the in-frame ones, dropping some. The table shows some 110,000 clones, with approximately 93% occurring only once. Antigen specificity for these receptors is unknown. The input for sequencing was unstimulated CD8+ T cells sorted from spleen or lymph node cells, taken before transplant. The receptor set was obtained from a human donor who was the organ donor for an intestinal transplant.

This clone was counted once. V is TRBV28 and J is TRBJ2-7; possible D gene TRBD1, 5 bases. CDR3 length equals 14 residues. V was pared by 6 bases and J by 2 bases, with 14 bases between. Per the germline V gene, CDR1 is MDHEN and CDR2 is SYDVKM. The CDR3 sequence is CASSLQQGTYEQYF. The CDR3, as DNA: TGTGCCAGCAGCCTCCAGCAGGGAACCTACGAGCAGTACTTC.

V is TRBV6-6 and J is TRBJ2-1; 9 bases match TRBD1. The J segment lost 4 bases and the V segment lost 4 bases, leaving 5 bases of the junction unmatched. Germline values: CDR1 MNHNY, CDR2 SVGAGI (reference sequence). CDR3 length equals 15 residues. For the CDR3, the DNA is TGTGCCAGCAGTTTCGGACAGGGGCCATACAATGAGCAGTTCTTC. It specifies CASSFGQGPYNEQFF.

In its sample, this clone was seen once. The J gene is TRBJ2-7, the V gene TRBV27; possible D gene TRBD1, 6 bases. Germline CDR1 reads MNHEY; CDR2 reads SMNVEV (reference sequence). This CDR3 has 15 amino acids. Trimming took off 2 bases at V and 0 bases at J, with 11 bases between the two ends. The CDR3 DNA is TGTGCCAGCAGTTTAACGGGACACAGCTCCTACGAGCAGTACTTC. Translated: CASSLTGHSSYEQYF.

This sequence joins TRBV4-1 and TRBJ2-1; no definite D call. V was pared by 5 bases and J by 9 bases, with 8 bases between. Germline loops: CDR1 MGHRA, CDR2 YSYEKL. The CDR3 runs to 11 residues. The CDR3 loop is CASSFLREQFF. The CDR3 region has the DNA TGCGCCAGCAGCTTCCTGCGTGAGCAGTTCTTC.

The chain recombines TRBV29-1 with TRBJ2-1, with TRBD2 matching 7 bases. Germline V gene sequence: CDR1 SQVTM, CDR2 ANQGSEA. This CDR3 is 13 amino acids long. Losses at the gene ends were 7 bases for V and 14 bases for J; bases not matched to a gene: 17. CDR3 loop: CSADLRTRSDEFF. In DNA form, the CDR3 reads TGCAGCGCAGACCTCCGGACTAGAAGTGATGAGTTCTTC.

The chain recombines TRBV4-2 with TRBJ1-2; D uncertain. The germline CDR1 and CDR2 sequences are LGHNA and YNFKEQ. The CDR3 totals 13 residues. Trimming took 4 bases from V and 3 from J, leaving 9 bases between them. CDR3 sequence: CASSPQPDYGYTF. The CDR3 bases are TGTGCCAGCAGCCCCCAGCCAGACTATGGCTACACCTTC.

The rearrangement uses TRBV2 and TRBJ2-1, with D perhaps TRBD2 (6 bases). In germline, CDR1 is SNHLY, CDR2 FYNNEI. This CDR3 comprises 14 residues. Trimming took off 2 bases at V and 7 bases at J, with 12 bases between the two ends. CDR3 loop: CASSEPSVRNEQFF. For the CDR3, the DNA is TGTGCCAGCAGTGAACCTAGCGTAAGAAATGAGCAGTTCTTC.

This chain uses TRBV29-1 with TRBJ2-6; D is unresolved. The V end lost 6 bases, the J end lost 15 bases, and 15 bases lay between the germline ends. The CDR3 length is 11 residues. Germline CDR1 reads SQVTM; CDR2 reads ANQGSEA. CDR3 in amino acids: CSVPRGADLTF. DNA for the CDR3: TGCAGCGTCCCCCGAGGAGCAGACCTGACTTTC.

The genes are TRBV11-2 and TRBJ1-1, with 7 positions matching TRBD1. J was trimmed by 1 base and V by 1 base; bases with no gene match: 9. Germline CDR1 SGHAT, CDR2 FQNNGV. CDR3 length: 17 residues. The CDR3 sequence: CASSLGPLRQGNTEAFF. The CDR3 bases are TGTGCCAGCAGCTTAGGGCCCCTTAGACAGGGGAACACTGAAGCTTTCTTT.

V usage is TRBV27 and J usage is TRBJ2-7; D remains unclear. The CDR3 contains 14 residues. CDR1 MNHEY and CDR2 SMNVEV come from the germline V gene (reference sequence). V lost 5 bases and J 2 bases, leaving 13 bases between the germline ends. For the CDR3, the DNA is TGTGCCAGCAGTCCCTTCCAAGGACCCTACGAGCAGTACTTC. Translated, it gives CASSPFQGPYEQYF.

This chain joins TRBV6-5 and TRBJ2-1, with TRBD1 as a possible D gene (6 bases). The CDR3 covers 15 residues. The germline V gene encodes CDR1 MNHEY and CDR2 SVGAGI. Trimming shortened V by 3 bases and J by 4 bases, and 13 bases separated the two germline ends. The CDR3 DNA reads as TGTGCCAGCAGTTATTTTGGGGGCAATTACAATGAGCAGTTCTTC. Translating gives CASSYFGGNYNEQFF.

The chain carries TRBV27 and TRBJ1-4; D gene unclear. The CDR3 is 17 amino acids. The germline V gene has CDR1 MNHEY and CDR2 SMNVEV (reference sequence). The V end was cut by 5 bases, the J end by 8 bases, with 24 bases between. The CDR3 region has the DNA TGTGCCAGCAGTCTAGGACCCCCGGACTCAAGAGGGGAAAAACTGTTTTTT. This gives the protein CASSLGPPDSRGEKLFF.

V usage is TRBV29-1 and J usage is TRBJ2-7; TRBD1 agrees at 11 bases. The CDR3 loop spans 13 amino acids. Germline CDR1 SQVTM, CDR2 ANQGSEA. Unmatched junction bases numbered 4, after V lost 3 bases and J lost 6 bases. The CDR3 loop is CSVDPGTGGEQYF. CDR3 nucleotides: TGCAGCGTTGACCCCGGGACAGGGGGCGAGCAGTACTTC.

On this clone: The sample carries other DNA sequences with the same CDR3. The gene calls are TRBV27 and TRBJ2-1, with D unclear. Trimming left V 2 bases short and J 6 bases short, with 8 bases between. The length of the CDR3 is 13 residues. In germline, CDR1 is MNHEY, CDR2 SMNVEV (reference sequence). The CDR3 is CASSLGSRNEQFF. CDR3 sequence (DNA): TGTGCCAGCAGTTTAGGTAGTCGCAATGAGCAGTTCTTC.

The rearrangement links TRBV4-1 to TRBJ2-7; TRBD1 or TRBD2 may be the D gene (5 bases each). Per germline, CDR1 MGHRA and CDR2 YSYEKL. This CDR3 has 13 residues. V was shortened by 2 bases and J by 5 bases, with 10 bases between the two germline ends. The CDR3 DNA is TGCGCCAGCAGCCAACAGGGAGTAGACGAGCAGTACTTC. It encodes CASSQQGVDEQYF.

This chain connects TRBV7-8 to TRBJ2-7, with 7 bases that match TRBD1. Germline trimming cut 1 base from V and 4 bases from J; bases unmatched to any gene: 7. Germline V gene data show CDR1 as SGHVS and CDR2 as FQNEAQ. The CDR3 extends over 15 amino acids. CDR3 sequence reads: CASSLGSGTDYEQYF. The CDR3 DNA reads TGTGCCAGCAGCTTAGGCTCAGGGACAGATTACGAGCAGTACTTC.

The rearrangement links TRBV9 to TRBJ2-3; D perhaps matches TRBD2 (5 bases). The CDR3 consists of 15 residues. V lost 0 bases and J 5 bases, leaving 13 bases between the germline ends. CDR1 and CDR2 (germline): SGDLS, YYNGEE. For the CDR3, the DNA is TGTGCCAGCAGCGTAGCAGGCGGGCAGATAGATACGCAGTATTTT. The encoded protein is CASSVAGGQIDTQYF.

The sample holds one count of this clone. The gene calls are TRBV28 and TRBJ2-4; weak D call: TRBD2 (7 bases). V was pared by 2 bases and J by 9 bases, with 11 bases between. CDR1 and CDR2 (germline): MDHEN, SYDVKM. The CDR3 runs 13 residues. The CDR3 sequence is CASSLQGRGIQYF. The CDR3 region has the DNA TGTGCCAGCAGTTTACAGGGGAGGGGCATTCAGTACTTC.

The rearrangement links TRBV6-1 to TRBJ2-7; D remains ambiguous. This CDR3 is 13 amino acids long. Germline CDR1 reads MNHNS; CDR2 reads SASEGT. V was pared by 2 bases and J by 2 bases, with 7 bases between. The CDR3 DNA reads TGTGCCAGCAGTGAATACGTGGCCTACGAGCAGTACTTC. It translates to CASSEYVAYEQYF.